The rows below give T cell receptor beta chains drawn from one sample of a study of T cell repertoires in cytomegalovirus infection. No cognate antigen is known for these TCRs. TCRdb reprocessed the reads via MiXCR and lists one record per CDR3 protein. The repertoire holds tens of thousands of distinct CDR3 sequences, with less than 30% as singletons. The source material was CD8+ T cells from cultured PBMCs, sampled from culture after CMV antigen stimulation. The origin of the receptors is a human donor in good health (CMV status not recorded). Some clones in this sample may be carry-over from other donors' samples. The CDR3 runs from the conserved cysteine through the conserved F or W. D genes are given only for firm matches. Not all rows give a size; the values are once, few, many and, for expanded clones, a class.

clone size,V gene,D gene,J gene,CDR3 DNA,CDR3 protein
few,TRBV28,TRBD1,TRBJ2-2,TGTGCCAGCAGACCGACAGGGGGTCGTACCGGGGAGCTGTTTTTT,CASRPTGGRTGELFF
.,TRBV11-3,.,TRBJ1-1,TGTGCCAGCAGCTCCTTTCTTAGCACTGAAGCTTTCTTT,CASSSFLSTEAFF
few,TRBV12-3/TRBV12-4,.,TRBJ2-7,TGTGCCAGCAGTACACAGGGTGGCGAGCAGTACTTC,CASSTQGGEQYF
.,TRBV12-3/TRBV12-4,.,TRBJ1-5,TGTGCCAGCAGTTTTGGGCCATTAGGAAGCAATCAGCCCCAGCATTTT,CASSFGPLGSNQPQHF
few,TRBV19,TRBD1,TRBJ1-2,TGTGCCACCACAGGACAGGGGAGGTATGGCTACACCTTC,CATTGQGRYGYTF
.,TRBV11-2,.,TRBJ2-7,TGTGCCAGCAGCTACCGACAGCCCTACGAGCAGTACTTC,CASSYRQPYEQYF
.,TRBV2,.,TRBJ1-2,TGTGCCAGCAAGTCAGGACGCTATGGCTACACCTTC,CASKSGRYGYTF
few,TRBV7-2,.,TRBJ2-2,TGTGCCAGCAGAGGGAACACCGGGGAGCTGTTTTTT,CASRGNTGELFF
many,TRBV7-9,.,TRBJ2-1,TGTGCCAGCAGCGTCCTCTGGGGGGCCAGCTCCTACAATGAGCAGTTCTTC,CASSVLWGASSYNEQFF
medium-sized,TRBV7-8,TRBD2,TRBJ2-3,TGTGCCAGCAGCTCCGGGACTAGCGGGGTGAAGCAGTATTTT,CASSSGTSGVKQYF
few,TRBV7-9,TRBD1,TRBJ2-7,TGTGCCAGCAGCTTTTCTACCCGGACAGGGGGCGAGCAGTACTTC,CASSFSTRTGGEQYF
.,TRBV20-1,.,TRBJ1-3,TGCAGTCTACAGGGAACCTCTGGAAACACCATATATTTT,CSLQGTSGNTIYF
few,TRBV6-2/TRBV6-3,.,TRBJ1-1,TGTGCCAGCAGTTACTCGGTCCTCAACACTGAAGCTTTCTTT,CASSYSVLNTEAFF
many,TRBV7-9,.,TRBJ2-3,TGTGCCAGCAGTCACACTACAGCGGATACGCAGTATTTT,CASSHTTADTQYF
.,TRBV7-6,.,TRBJ1-5,TGTGCCAGCAGCTTAGCCGTCAATCAGCCCCAGCATTTT,CASSLAVNQPQHF
.,TRBV5-4,.,TRBJ2-6,TGTGCCAGCAGCTTGGGGGGTTCACTAGACGTCCTGACTTTC,CASSLGGSLDVLTF